Shown below are 25 T cell receptor beta chains from a single sample sequenced in a study of shared clonotypes between healthy human individuals. Only CD45RO-negative cells positively selected for CCR7 counted as naive CD8 cells, so terminally differentiated effector memory CD45RA+ cells were excluded. Method: immunoSEQ multiplex PCR; TCRdb's copy keeps in-frame clones and lacks some. The sample lists approximately 600,000 clones, approximately 95% occurring once. The sample taken for sequencing was naive CD8+ T cells sorted from blood. All receptors come from a woman aged 25 to 39 in good health.

The V gene is TRBV27, the J gene TRBJ2-1, with D perhaps TRBD1 or TRBD2 (5 bases each). CDR3 length equals 15 residues. V was trimmed by 3 bases and J by 3 bases, leaving 12 bases between them. Per the germline V gene, CDR1 is MNHEY and CDR2 is SMNVEV (reference sequence). This chain's CDR3 is CASSFGDPSYNEQFF. CDR3 sequence (DNA): TGTGCCAGCAGTTTCGGGGACCCCAGCTACAATGAGCAGTTCTTC.

This sequence joins TRBV7-7 and TRBJ2-7; 9 positions match TRBD2. J lost 2 bases, V lost 5 bases, and 10 bases had no gene match. CDR3 length: 16 amino acids. Germline CDR1 and CDR2: SSHAT and FNYEAQ (reference sequence). The CDR3 nucleotides are TGTGCCAGCAGCCCAGGCCCGGGACTAGCACCCTACGAGCAGTACTTC. It encodes CASSPGPGLAPYEQYF.

The rearrangement links TRBV19 to TRBJ1-1; D unresolved. Trimming shortened V by 9 bases and J by 8 bases, and 13 bases separated the two germline ends. Germline assignment: CDR1 LNHDA and CDR2 SQIVND (reference sequence). CDR3 length equals 11 residues. For the CDR3, the DNA is TGTGCCAGCTACAGCTTCGGAGAAGCTTTCTTT. Translated, it gives CASYSFGEAFF.

As concerns this clone: Other DNA sequences of this sample code for an identical CDR3. The chain is built from TRBV27 and TRBJ2-7; TRBD2 matches 10 bases. Germline assignment: CDR1 MNHEY and CDR2 SMNVEV (reference sequence). V lost 3 bases, J lost 3 bases, and 5 bases stayed unmatched. This CDR3 comprises 15 residues. The CDR3 DNA sequence: TGTGCCAGCAGTTTGCTAGCGGGAGCGCTCTACGAGCAGTACTTC. Encoded protein: CASSLLAGALYEQYF.

This clone was observed a few times. The chain couples TRBV7-9 to TRBJ1-1; D not resolved. Germline V gene data show CDR1 as SEHNR and CDR2 as FQNEAQ (reference sequence). The germline V and J ends were trimmed by 6 bases and 4 bases, with 9 bases remaining between them. The CDR3 runs to 12 residues. CDR3 sequence (DNA): TGTGCCAGCAGTCAGATGGGCACTGAAGCTTTCTTT. Amino acids: CASSQMGTEAFF.

This chain connects TRBV27 to TRBJ2-7; TRBD1 aligns across 8 bases. V lost 2 bases and J lost 4; bases outside the gene matches: 7. Germline V CDR1 and CDR2: MNHEY, SMNVEV (reference sequence). The CDR3 runs to 15 residues. CDR3 in amino acids: CASSLIGQGEYEQYF. The CDR3 DNA sequence: TGTGCCAGCAGTTTAATCGGACAGGGAGAGTACGAGCAGTACTTC.

Only a few counts were recorded for this clone. The sample carries other DNA sequences with the same CDR3. This chain connects TRBV4-1 to TRBJ1-2; D call uncertain. Looked up from germline, CDR1 is MGHRA and CDR2 is YSYEKL. The CDR3 is 15 residues long. Trimming took off 0 bases at V and 1 base at J, with 9 bases between the two ends. The DNA of the CDR3 is TGCGCCAGCAGCCAAGATCCGGCCCTTAACTATGGCTACACCTTC. Protein: CASSQDPALNYGYTF.

This clone was seen once. V is TRBV27 and J is TRBJ2-1; D assignment may be TRBD1 or TRBD2 (5 bases each). V was cut by 8 bases and J by 9 bases, with 14 bases left in between. CDR3 length: 12 amino acids. From germline, CDR1 is MNHEY and CDR2 SMNVEV (reference sequence). The CDR3 reads CASGYHGGEQFF. The CDR3 DNA follows: TGTGCCAGCGGATACCATGGGGGTGAGCAGTTCTTC.

This chain uses TRBV28 with TRBJ1-1; D is undetermined. The CDR3 loop spans 12 amino acids. The germline CDR1 and CDR2 sequences are MDHEN and SYDVKM. Trimming shortened V by 5 bases and J by 3 bases, and 7 bases separated the two germline ends. In DNA, the CDR3 is TGTGCCAGCAGTCTCAGATACACTGAAGCTTTCTTT. Protein sequence: CASSLRYTEAFF.

Notes on this clone: This sample also contains other DNA sequences that code for the same CDR3. The rearrangement uses TRBV7-6 and TRBJ2-1; perhaps TRBD2 as D (6 bases). Germline assignment: CDR1 SGHVS and CDR2 FNYEAQ. Trimming cost V 2 bases and J 3 bases, with 8 bases left between them. The CDR3 is 14 amino acids. The CDR3 DNA sequence: TGTGCCAGCAGCTTAACCGGGAGCTACAATGAGCAGTTCTTC. This sequence encodes CASSLTGSYNEQFF.

The genes are TRBV5-1 and TRBJ1-4; D is uncertain. Trimming removed 0 bases at V and 0 bases at J, with 12 bases between. The germline CDR1 and CDR2 sequences are SGHRS and YFSETQ. This CDR3 contains 17 residues. CDR3: CASSLAWNTATNEKLFF. The CDR3 DNA follows: TGCGCCAGCAGCTTGGCTTGGAATACCGCAACTAATGAAAAACTGTTTTTT.

The chain links TRBV7-9 to TRBJ2-1; TRBD2 might be the D (5 bases). The CDR3 consists of 15 residues. Between the trimmed V and J ends, which lost 5 bases and 0 bases, there was a span of 11 bases. Germline assignment: CDR1 SEHNR and CDR2 FQNEAQ (reference sequence). For the CDR3, the DNA is TGTGCCAGCAGCCCCCGGGAAAGCTCCTACAATGAGCAGTTCTTC. Translated, it gives CASSPRESSYNEQFF.

V and J are TRBV27 and TRBJ1-6, with 8 nucleotides matching TRBD1. This CDR3 comprises 14 residues. Germline V lookup: CDR1 MNHEY, CDR2 SMNVEV (reference sequence). V gave up 5 bases and J gave up 9 bases; unmatched junction bases: 6. CDR3 in amino acids: CASSPDRGGSPLHF. Here the CDR3 DNA reads TGTGCCAGCAGTCCCGACAGGGGCGGTTCACCCCTCCACTTT.

The chain uses TRBV6-1 and TRBJ2-5; D unresolved. The CDR3 consists of 11 residues. CDR1 is MNHNS and CDR2 is SASEGT in the germline V gene. Trimming removed 2 bases from V and 7 bases from J, with 5 bases in between. The CDR3 region has the DNA TGTGCCAGCAGTGAATGGGGGACCCAGTACTTC. Translated, it gives CASSEWGTQYF.

The chain combines TRBV6-6 with TRBJ2-7; 7 bases map to TRBD1. Germline V gene lookup returns CDR1 MNHNY and CDR2 SVGAGI (reference sequence). J gave up 5 bases and V 6 bases, and 10 bases lay outside the gene matches. The CDR3 runs to 14 residues. The CDR3 is CASSPYPGQNEQYF. The CDR3 nucleotides are TGTGCCAGCAGCCCTTACCCGGGACAGAACGAGCAGTACTTC.

The chain couples TRBV30 to TRBJ2-7; TRBD1 might be the D (5 bases). Germline V lookup: CDR1 GTSNPN, CDR2 SVGIG (reference sequence). Trimming stripped 3 bases from V and 3 bases from J, with 12 bases between. The CDR3 spans 13 residues. The CDR3 DNA reads as TGTGCCTGGAGCCGCTCAGGGTACTACGAGCAGTACTTC. Translation: CAWSRSGYYEQYF.

This chain joins TRBV6-6 and TRBJ1-5, with a tentative D call TRBD1 (5 bases). V was shortened by 0 bases and J by 6 bases, with 15 bases between the two germline ends. Germline CDR1 reads MNHNY; CDR2 reads SVGAGI (reference sequence). The CDR3 totals 16 residues. The CDR3 coding sequence is TGTGCCAGCAGTTACTCGAGTCCCGCGGGGGGTCAGCCCCAGCATTTT. Its protein is CASSYSSPAGGQPQHF.

This chain connects TRBV5-1 to TRBJ1-2; TRBD1 matches at 10 bases. Germline CDR1 and CDR2: SGHRS and YFSETQ. V lost 4 bases to trimming and J lost 8 bases; unmatched junction nucleotides: 5. The CDR3 consists of 13 residues. In DNA form, the CDR3 reads TGCGCCAGCAGCCCAGGACAGGGGGAGGGCTACACCTTC. Translation gives CASSPGQGEGYTF.

This chain uses TRBV4-1 with TRBJ2-1; 13 nucleotides line up with TRBD2. V shed 5 bases, J shed 9 bases, and the junction held 7 bases outside the gene matches. The germline CDR1 and CDR2 sequences are MGHRA and YSYEKL. The CDR3 sequence is 15 residues long. The CDR3 sequence: CASSSGLAGAAEQFF. In DNA, the CDR3 is TGCGCCAGCAGCTCAGGACTAGCGGGAGCCGCTGAGCAGTTCTTC.

The chain carries TRBV2 and TRBJ2-7; D gene uncertain. The germline CDR1 and CDR2 sequences are SNHLY and FYNNEI. The V gene lost 5 bases and the J gene lost 2 bases, with 7 bases spanning the gap. The CDR3 has 12 residues. DNA of the CDR3: TGTGCCAGCAGTCTCTATACCTACGAGCAGTACTTC. It specifies CASSLYTYEQYF.

About this clone: The sample contains more than one DNA sequence encoding this CDR3. The rearrangement joins TRBV28 to TRBJ2-2, with TRBD1 identical over 8 bases. CDR1 and CDR2 (germline): MDHEN, SYDVKM. The length of the CDR3 is 14 residues. J lost 4 bases, V lost 3 bases, and 1 base had no gene match. This CDR3 is CASSLQGATGELFF. In DNA form, the CDR3 reads TGTGCCAGCAGTTTGCAGGGGGCCACCGGGGAGCTGTTTTTT.

The rearrangement links TRBV2 to TRBJ1-1; possible D gene TRBD1, 5 bases. The germline gives CDR1 SNHLY, CDR2 FYNNEI. This CDR3 region has 13 residues. V lost 4 bases to trimming and J lost 5 bases, with 11 bases between them. This CDR3 is CASSGGWGTEAFF. The CDR3 coding sequence is TGTGCCAGCAGTGGGGGATGGGGGACTGAAGCTTTCTTT.

This sequence joins TRBV13 and TRBJ2-7; 7 nucleotides match TRBD2. Germline V gives CDR1 PRHDT, CDR2 FYEKMQ (reference sequence). This CDR3 is 14 amino acids long. The V and J ends lost 4 bases and 5 bases, in that order; junction bases with no gene match: 8. In DNA, the CDR3 is TGTGCCAGCAGCTACGGCGGGAGTACGAACGAGCAGTACTTC. Translation: CASSYGGSTNEQYF.

V is TRBV11-2 and J is TRBJ2-1, with D perhaps matching TRBD1 (5 bases). V was cut by 1 base and J by 8 bases, with 15 bases left in between. The CDR3 length is 15 residues. In germline, CDR1 is SGHAT, CDR2 FQNNGV. CDR3 nucleotides: TGTGCCAGCAGCTTAGGGGCTAGGGGTGGGGATGAGCAGTTCTTC. It encodes CASSLGARGGDEQFF.

In this sample, this clone turned up once. The genes are TRBV7-8 and TRBJ2-5; 7 positions match TRBD2. CDR1 and CDR2 from the germline V gene are SGHVS and FQNEAQ. With V trimmed by 7 bases and J by 5 bases, 10 bases remained unmatched. The CDR3 is 14 amino acids. The CDR3 region is CASTEDLGGETQYF. CDR3 nucleotides: TGTGCCAGCACCGAAGACCTGGGGGGGGAGACCCAGTACTTC. The complete variable domain, with remaining parts taken from reference TRBV7-8 and TRBJ2-5, reads GAGVSQSPRYKVAKRGQDVALRCDPISGHVSLFWYQQALGQGPEFLTYFQNEAQLDKSGLPSDRFFAERPEGSVSTLKIQRTQQEDSAVYLCASTEDLGGETQYFGPGTRLLVL.